These T cell receptor beta chains were read from a single sample in a study of blood T cells in healthy people across ages. MiXCR, run by TCRdb on the 5' RACE reads, gives a single entry per CDR3 protein. Among over 550,000 distinct CDR3 sequences listed, approximately 30% were seen once. Material: blood. These TCRs come from an elderly woman in good health. Both conserved end residues are part of each CDR3. A D gene is named only where the DNA matches it firmly. Size values are once, few and many counts, or a class for expanded clones, and some rows have none.

D gene: TRBD1; clone size: many; V gene: TRBV7-2; J gene: TRBJ1-4; CDR3 DNA: TGTGCCAGCAGCCTTACTGGGACAGGCCTTAATGAAAAACTGTTTTTT; CDR3 protein: CASSLTGTGLNEKLFF
D gene: NA; clone size: many; V gene: TRBV20-1; J gene: TRBJ1-6; CDR3 DNA: TGCAGTGCTAGAGGGACAGTATATAATTCACCCCTCCACTTT; CDR3 protein: CSARGTVYNSPLHF
D gene: NA; clone size: NA; V gene: TRBV12-5; J gene: TRBJ2-2; CDR3 DNA: TGTGCTAGTGGTTTTCGCCCGGGGGCCGGGAACACCGGGGAGCTGTTTTTT; CDR3 protein: CASGFRPGAGNTGELFF
D gene: NA; clone size: many; V gene: TRBV24-1; J gene: TRBJ1-5; CDR3 DNA: TGTGCCACCAGTGAAACGACCGGAGGGCCCCAGCATTTT; CDR3 protein: CATSETTGGPQHF
D gene: NA; clone size: many; V gene: TRBV9; J gene: TRBJ2-7; CDR3 DNA: TGTGCCAGCAGCGTAACCGGGGGCACGGACGAGCAGTACTTC; CDR3 protein: CASSVTGGTDEQYF
D gene: TRBD1; clone size: few; V gene: TRBV28; J gene: TRBJ2-3; CDR3 DNA: TGTGCCAGCAGTCCAGGGGACAGGAGGGCAGATACGCAGTATTTT; CDR3 protein: CASSPGDRRADTQYF
D gene: NA; clone size: many; V gene: TRBV6-2/TRBV6-3; J gene: TRBJ2-7; CDR3 DNA: TGTGCCAGCAGAACCACGGACAGAAAATACGAGCAGTACTTC; CDR3 protein: CASRTTDRKYEQYF
D gene: NA; clone size: NA; V gene: TRBV7-2; J gene: TRBJ2-1; CDR3 DNA: TGTGCCAGCAGCTTAGATCTGGGGGGTCAGTTCTTC; CDR3 protein: CASSLDLGGQFF
D gene: TRBD1; clone size: NA; V gene: TRBV6-6; J gene: TRBJ1-3; CDR3 DNA: TGTGCCAGCAGCTCCGGGACAGTTCTCTCTGGAAACACCATATATTTT; CDR3 protein: CASSSGTVLSGNTIYF
D gene: TRBD1; clone size: many; V gene: TRBV6-5; J gene: TRBJ1-2; CDR3 DNA: TGTGCCAGCAGTTCCGACAGGGAAGGCTACACCTTC; CDR3 protein: CASSSDREGYTF
D gene: NA; clone size: many; V gene: TRBV5-6; J gene: TRBJ2-5; CDR3 DNA: TGTGCCAGCAGCTTACACGGGGGGCTGGGGGAGACCCAGTACTTC; CDR3 protein: CASSLHGGLGETQYF
D gene: NA; clone size: many; V gene: TRBV20-1; J gene: TRBJ2-1; CDR3 DNA: TGCAGTGCTCACGCGAGGGGACCTACGGGGGAGCAGTTCTTC; CDR3 protein: CSAHARGPTGEQFF
D gene: NA; clone size: few; V gene: TRBV6-1; J gene: TRBJ1-1; CDR3 DNA: TGTGCCACCCGGGGGGGGGAGGTGACTGAAGCTTTCTTT; CDR3 protein: CATRGGEVTEAFF
D gene: TRBD2; clone size: many; V gene: TRBV7-2; J gene: TRBJ2-1; CDR3 DNA: TGTGCCAGCAGACTCGGGGGGGGAAATGAGCAGTTCTTC; CDR3 protein: CASRLGGGNEQFF
D gene: TRBD1; clone size: many; V gene: TRBV10-3; J gene: TRBJ1-5; CDR3 DNA: TGTGCCATCAGTGAGGGACAGGGGGCGAGTCAGCCCCAGCATTTT; CDR3 protein: CAISEGQGASQPQHF
D gene: NA; clone size: many; V gene: TRBV5-1; J gene: TRBJ1-6; CDR3 DNA: TGCGCCAGCAGCTTGGCCCCCGGACAGCCGAATTCACCCCTCCACTTT; CDR3 protein: CASSLAPGQPNSPLHF
D gene: NA; clone size: NA; V gene: TRBV9; J gene: TRBJ2-3; CDR3 DNA: TGTGCCAGCAGCGTAGGCGAGCGGTACACAGATACGCGGTATTTT; CDR3 protein: CASSVGERYTDTRYF
D gene: NA; clone size: NA; V gene: TRBV27; J gene: TRBJ2-3; CDR3 DNA: TGTGCCAGCAGTCCTGACTCCATTTCTAGCACAGGTACGCAGTATTTT; CDR3 protein: CASSPDSISSTGTQYF
D gene: TRBD2; clone size: NA; V gene: TRBV7-6; J gene: TRBJ2-1; CDR3 DNA: TGTGCCAGCAGCTTAAGGACAGCGGGGGACTTCTACAATGAGCAGTTCTTC; CDR3 protein: CASSLRTAGDFYNEQFF
D gene: NA; clone size: NA; V gene: TRBV18; J gene: TRBJ2-7; CDR3 DNA: TGTGCCAGCTCACCAACCAGGAGCAATGAGCAGTACTTC; CDR3 protein: CASSPTRSNEQYF
D gene: TRBD2; clone size: many; V gene: TRBV7-2; J gene: TRBJ2-3; CDR3 DNA: TGTGCCAGCGGACTAGCGGGGGGGAAAATTGGTACGCAGTATTTT; CDR3 protein: CASGLAGGKIGTQYF
D gene: TRBD1; clone size: many; V gene: TRBV11-2; J gene: TRBJ2-5; CDR3 DNA: TGTGCCAGCAGCTTAACCGGACAGGACGGGGAGACCCAGTACTTC; CDR3 protein: CASSLTGQDGETQYF
D gene: NA; clone size: NA; V gene: TRBV7-9; J gene: TRBJ2-2; CDR3 DNA: TGTGCCAGCAGCTTAGATCGAGGGGAGCTGTTTTTT; CDR3 protein: CASSLDRGELFF
D gene: NA; clone size: NA; V gene: TRBV7-9; J gene: TRBJ1-2; CDR3 DNA: TGTGCCAGCAGCTTAGATCTCAGGCGCGAGGGCTACACCTTC; CDR3 protein: CASSLDLRREGYTF
D gene: NA; clone size: many; V gene: TRBV20-1; J gene: TRBJ2-1; CDR3 DNA: TGCAGTGCTAGAGATTCCCCAGACAATGAGCAGTTCTTC; CDR3 protein: CSARDSPDNEQFF
D gene: TRBD1; clone size: many; V gene: TRBV7-4; J gene: TRBJ1-5; CDR3 DNA: TGTGCCAGCAGCTTTATTCGGCCGAGACAGGGGGGTCAGCCCCAGCATTTT; CDR3 protein: CASSFIRPRQGGQPQHF
D gene: NA; clone size: few; V gene: TRBV5-1; J gene: TRBJ2-2; CDR3 DNA: TGCGCCAGCAGCTTGGAAGCCAGCAACACCGGGGAGCTGTTTTTT; CDR3 protein: CASSLEASNTGELFF
D gene: NA; clone size: many; V gene: TRBV20-1; J gene: TRBJ2-7; CDR3 DNA: TGCAGTGCTCGCTCGGCGGGGCCGCCCTACGAGCAGTACTTC; CDR3 protein: CSARSAGPPYEQYF
D gene: TRBD2; clone size: NA; V gene: TRBV12-3/TRBV12-4; J gene: TRBJ2-7; CDR3 DNA: TGTGCCAGCAGTTTGCAAGCGGGGGGCCGATTCGTCGAGCAGTACTTC; CDR3 protein: CASSLQAGGRFVEQYF
D gene: NA; clone size: many; V gene: TRBV5-5; J gene: TRBJ1-1; CDR3 DNA: TGTGCCAGCAGCTTGGCAGGGCTTTTGAACACTGAAGCTTTCTTT; CDR3 protein: CASSLAGLLNTEAFF
D gene: NA; clone size: NA; V gene: TRBV20-1; J gene: TRBJ1-1; CDR3 DNA: TGCAGTGCTAGAGATCCCCGGGGTGGGAAGGACACTGAAGCTTTCTTT; CDR3 protein: CSARDPRGGKDTEAFF
D gene: TRBD2; clone size: NA; V gene: TRBV18; J gene: TRBJ2-7; CDR3 DNA: TGTGCCAGCTCACCACGAGCGAGCGGGGAGTACAATGAGCAGTACTTC; CDR3 protein: CASSPRASGEYNEQYF
D gene: NA; clone size: many; V gene: TRBV6-2/TRBV6-3; J gene: TRBJ2-1; CDR3 DNA: TGTGCCAGCAGGAAAAGGGTCGGTACCTCCTACAATGAGCAGTTCTTC; CDR3 protein: CASRKRVGTSYNEQFF
D gene: NA; clone size: many; V gene: TRBV30; J gene: TRBJ2-7; CDR3 DNA: TGTGCCTGGAGTTTTGTCCTCCCCGAGCAGTACTTC; CDR3 protein: CAWSFVLPEQYF
D gene: TRBD1; clone size: many; V gene: TRBV5-1; J gene: TRBJ2-1; CDR3 DNA: TGCGCCAGCAGCTTGGGGACAGGGGTCTACAATGAGCAGTTCTTC; CDR3 protein: CASSLGTGVYNEQFF
D gene: TRBD1; clone size: many; V gene: TRBV3-1; J gene: TRBJ1-2; CDR3 DNA: TGTGCCAGCAGCCAAAACAGGGGAGCTAACTATGGCTACACCTTC; CDR3 protein: CASSQNRGANYGYTF
D gene: NA; clone size: NA; V gene: TRBV5-8; J gene: TRBJ2-7; CDR3 DNA: TGTGCCAGCAGCCGCGAGGCCAGCGACAATGAGCAGTACTTC; CDR3 protein: CASSREASDNEQYF
D gene: NA; clone size: few; V gene: TRBV5-1; J gene: TRBJ2-7; CDR3 DNA: TGCGCCAGCAGCACAAACCGGGAGTACAATGAGCAGTACTTC; CDR3 protein: CASSTNREYNEQYF
D gene: TRBD1; clone size: few; V gene: TRBV12-3/TRBV12-4; J gene: TRBJ1-1; CDR3 DNA: TGTGCCAGCAGCCCGACAGGGGGCGGGGGTGGGGCTTTCTTT; CDR3 protein: CASSPTGGGGGAFF
D gene: TRBD2; clone size: many; V gene: TRBV7-2; J gene: TRBJ2-3; CDR3 DNA: TGTGCCAGCAGCGACTGGACTAGCGGGGTGGCAGATACGCAGTATTTT; CDR3 protein: CASSDWTSGVADTQYF
D gene: TRBD1; clone size: few; V gene: TRBV5-1; J gene: TRBJ2-7; CDR3 DNA: TGCGCCAGCAGCTCGGTTGTCGGGACAGGGGTCTACGAGCAGTACTTC; CDR3 protein: CASSSVVGTGVYEQYF
D gene: TRBD1; clone size: many; V gene: TRBV28; J gene: TRBJ2-7; CDR3 DNA: TGTGCCAGCACTCGACTAGGACAGGGAGCCTACGAGCAGTACTTC; CDR3 protein: CASTRLGQGAYEQYF
D gene: TRBD1; clone size: many; V gene: TRBV6-5; J gene: TRBJ1-2; CDR3 DNA: TGTGCCAGTAGATCCGGGACAGGGGGATCATATGGCTACACCTTC; CDR3 protein: CASRSGTGGSYGYTF
D gene: NA; clone size: few; V gene: TRBV29-1; J gene: TRBJ1-1; CDR3 DNA: TGCAGCGTGAGGGGACAATATGTAACTGAAGCTTTCTTT; CDR3 protein: CSVRGQYVTEAFF
D gene: NA; clone size: few; V gene: TRBV6-5; J gene: TRBJ1-2; CDR3 DNA: TGTGCCAGCTGGGGGGTAGAAGCCGTTAACTATGGCTACACCTTC; CDR3 protein: CASWGVEAVNYGYTF
D gene: TRBD1; clone size: NA; V gene: TRBV5-8; J gene: TRBJ1-6; CDR3 DNA: TGTGCCAGCAGCTTAGAGACAGGGCCTTCCTATAATTCACCCCTCCACTTT; CDR3 protein: CASSLETGPSYNSPLHF
D gene: TRBD1; clone size: many; V gene: TRBV9; J gene: TRBJ2-7; CDR3 DNA: TGTGCCAGCAGCGTAGCCCCAGGGGGCACAGGGTACGAGCAGTACTTC; CDR3 protein: CASSVAPGGTGYEQYF
D gene: NA; clone size: NA; V gene: TRBV3-1; J gene: TRBJ1-4; CDR3 DNA: TGTGCCAGCAGCGCGTTAGAGGAAAAACTGTTTTTT; CDR3 protein: CASSALEEKLFF
D gene: NA; clone size: few; V gene: TRBV30; J gene: TRBJ1-1; CDR3 DNA: TGTGCCTGGAGTACCAGGGTGAACTTGAACACTGAAGCTTTCTTT; CDR3 protein: CAWSTRVNLNTEAFF